Each of the 2 T cell receptor beta chains below was sequenced from the same sample in a study of blood T cells in healthy people across ages. Through a sample-barcoded 5' primer and a J-beta primer mix, a second PCR was run for roughly 6 to 12 cycles. TCRdb itself ran the 5' RACE reads through MiXCR, one entry per CDR3 protein. The data hold 1.5 million to 2 million distinct CDR3 sequences, with around half observed a single time. Sequencing was performed on blood. These receptors originate from a woman in her thirties or forties in good health.

This chain joins TRBV4-2 and TRBJ2-3; unclear D gene. The CDR3 covers 14 residues. CDR1 is LGHNA, CDR2 YNFKEQ, per germline. V shed 5 bases and J shed 4 bases, with 13 bases lying between them. The DNA for the CDR3 is TGTGCCAGCAGCGCCAGCCACGGTGCAGATACGCAGTATTTT. Its protein is CASSASHGADTQYF.

The chain employs TRBV6-1 and TRBJ2-4; the match to TRBD2 covers 8 bases. Judging by the DNA end, TRBJ2-7 fits better; the J call may be wrong. The CDR3 loop spans 20 amino acids. Germline CDR1 is MNHNS and CDR2 is SASEGT. The CDR3 spells CASTATGGSGALVDGYEQYF. CDR3 bases: TGTGCCAGCACCGCCACGGGGGGTAGCGGGGCCTTAGTAGATGGCTACGAGCAGTACTTC.